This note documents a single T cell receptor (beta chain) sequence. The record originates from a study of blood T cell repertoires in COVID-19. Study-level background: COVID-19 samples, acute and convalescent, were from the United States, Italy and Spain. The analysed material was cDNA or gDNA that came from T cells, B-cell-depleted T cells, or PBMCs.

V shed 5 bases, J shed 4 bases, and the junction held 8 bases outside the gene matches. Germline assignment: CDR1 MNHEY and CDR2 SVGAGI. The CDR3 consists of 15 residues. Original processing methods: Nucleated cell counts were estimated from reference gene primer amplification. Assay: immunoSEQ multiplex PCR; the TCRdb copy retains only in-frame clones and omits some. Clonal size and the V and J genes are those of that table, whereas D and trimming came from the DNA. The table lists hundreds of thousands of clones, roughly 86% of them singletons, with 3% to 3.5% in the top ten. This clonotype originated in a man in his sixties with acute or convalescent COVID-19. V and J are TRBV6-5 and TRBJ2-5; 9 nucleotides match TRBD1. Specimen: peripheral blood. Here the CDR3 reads CASSSRTGDRETQYF. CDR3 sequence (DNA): TGTGCCAGCAGTAGCCGGACAGGGGACAGAGAGACCCAGTACTTC.